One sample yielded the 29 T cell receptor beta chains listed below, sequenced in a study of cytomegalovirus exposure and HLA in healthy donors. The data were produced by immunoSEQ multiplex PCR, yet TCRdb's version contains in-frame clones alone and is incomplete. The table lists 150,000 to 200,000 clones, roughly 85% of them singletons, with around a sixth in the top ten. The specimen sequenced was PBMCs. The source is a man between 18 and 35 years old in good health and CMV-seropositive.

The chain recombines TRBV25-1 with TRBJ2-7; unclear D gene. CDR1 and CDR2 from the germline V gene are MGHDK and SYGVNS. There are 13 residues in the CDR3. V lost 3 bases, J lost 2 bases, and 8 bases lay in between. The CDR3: CASSEQDTYEQYF. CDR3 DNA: TGTGCCAGCAGTGAGCAGGATACCTACGAGCAGTACTTC.

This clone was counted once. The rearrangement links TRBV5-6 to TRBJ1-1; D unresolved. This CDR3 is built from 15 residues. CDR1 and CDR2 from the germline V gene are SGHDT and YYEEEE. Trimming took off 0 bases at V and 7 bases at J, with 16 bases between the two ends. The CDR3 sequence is CASSLGSGEGIEAFF. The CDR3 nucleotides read TGTGCCAGCAGCTTGGGGTCCGGGGAAGGGATTGAAGCTTTCTTT.

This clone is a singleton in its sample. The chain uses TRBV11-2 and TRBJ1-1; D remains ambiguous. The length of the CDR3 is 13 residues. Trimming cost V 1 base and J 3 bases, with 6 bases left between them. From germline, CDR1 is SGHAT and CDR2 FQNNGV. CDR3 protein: CASSLVSYTEAFF. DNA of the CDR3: TGTGCCAGCAGCTTAGTGTCGTACACTGAAGCTTTCTTT.

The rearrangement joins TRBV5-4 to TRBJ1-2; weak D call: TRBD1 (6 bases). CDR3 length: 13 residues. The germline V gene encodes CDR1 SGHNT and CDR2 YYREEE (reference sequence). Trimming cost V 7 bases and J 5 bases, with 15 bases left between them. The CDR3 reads CASYTDRGYGYTF. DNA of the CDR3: TGTGCCAGCTATACGGACAGAGGGTATGGCTACACCTTC.

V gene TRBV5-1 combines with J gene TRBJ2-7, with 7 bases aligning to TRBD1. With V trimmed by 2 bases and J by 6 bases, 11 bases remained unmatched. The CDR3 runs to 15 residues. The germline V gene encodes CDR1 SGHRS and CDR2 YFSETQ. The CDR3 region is CASSLLGQERLEQYF. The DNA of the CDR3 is TGCGCCAGCAGCTTATTAGGACAGGAACGTCTCGAGCAGTACTTC.

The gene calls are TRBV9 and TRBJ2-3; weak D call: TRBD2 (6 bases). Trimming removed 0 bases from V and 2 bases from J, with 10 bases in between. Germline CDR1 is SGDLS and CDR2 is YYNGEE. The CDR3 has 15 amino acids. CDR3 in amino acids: CASSVGGGATDTQYF. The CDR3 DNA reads TGTGCCAGCAGCGTAGGAGGCGGGGCCACAGATACGCAGTATTTT.

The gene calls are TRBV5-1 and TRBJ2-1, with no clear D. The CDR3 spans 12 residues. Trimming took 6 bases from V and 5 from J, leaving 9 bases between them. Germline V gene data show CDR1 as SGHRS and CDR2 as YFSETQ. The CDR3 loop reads CASKQFDNEQFF. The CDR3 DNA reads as TGCGCCAGCAAACAATTCGACAATGAGCAGTTCTTC.

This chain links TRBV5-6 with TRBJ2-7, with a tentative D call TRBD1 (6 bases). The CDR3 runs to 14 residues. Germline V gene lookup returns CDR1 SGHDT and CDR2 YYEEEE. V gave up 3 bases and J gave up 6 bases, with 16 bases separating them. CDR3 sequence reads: CASSSRKRGSEQYF. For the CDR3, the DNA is TGTGCCAGCAGCTCGAGAAAAAGGGGGAGCGAGCAGTACTTC.

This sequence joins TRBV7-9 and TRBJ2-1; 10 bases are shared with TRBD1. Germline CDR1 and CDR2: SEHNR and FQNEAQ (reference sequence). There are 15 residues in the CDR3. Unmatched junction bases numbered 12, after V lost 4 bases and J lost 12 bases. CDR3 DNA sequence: TGTGCCAGCAGCTCAACCCGACAGGGGGCGGTCGGGCAGTTCTTC. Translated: CASSSTRQGAVGQFF.

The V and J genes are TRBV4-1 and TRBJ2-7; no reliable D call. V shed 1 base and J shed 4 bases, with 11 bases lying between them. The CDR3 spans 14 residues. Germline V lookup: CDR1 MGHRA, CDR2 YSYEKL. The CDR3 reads CASSQVGRNYEQYF. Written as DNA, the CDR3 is TGCGCCAGCAGCCAAGTTGGCAGGAATTACGAGCAGTACTTC.

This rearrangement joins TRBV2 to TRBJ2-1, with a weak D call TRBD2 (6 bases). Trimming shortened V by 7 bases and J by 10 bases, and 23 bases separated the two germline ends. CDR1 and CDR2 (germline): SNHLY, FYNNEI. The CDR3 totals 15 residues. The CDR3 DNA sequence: TGTGCCAGCACCCCCCGGAGGGTCTCTTTCGGGGAGCAGTTCTTC. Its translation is CASTPRRVSFGEQFF.

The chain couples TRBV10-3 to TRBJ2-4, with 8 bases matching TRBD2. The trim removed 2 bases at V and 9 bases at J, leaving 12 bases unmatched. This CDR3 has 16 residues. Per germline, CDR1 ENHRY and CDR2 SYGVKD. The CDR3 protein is CAISETQAGALGIQYF. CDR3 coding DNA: TGTGCCATCAGTGAGACTCAAGCGGGAGCTTTGGGCATTCAGTACTTC.

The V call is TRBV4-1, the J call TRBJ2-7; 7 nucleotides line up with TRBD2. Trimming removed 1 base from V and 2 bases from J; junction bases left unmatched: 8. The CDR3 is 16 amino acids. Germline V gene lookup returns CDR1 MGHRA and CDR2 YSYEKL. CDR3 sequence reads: CASSQGTSVGTYEQYF. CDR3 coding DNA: TGCGCCAGCAGCCAAGGTACTAGCGTCGGAACCTACGAGCAGTACTTC.

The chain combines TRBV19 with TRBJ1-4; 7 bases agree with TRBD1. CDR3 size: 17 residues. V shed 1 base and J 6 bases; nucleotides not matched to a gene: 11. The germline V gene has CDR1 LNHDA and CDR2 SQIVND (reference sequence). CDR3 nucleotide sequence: TGTGCCAGTAGTATAGTCCCTTACAGGGGATCGGATGAAAAACTGTTTTTT. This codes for CASSIVPYRGSDEKLFF.

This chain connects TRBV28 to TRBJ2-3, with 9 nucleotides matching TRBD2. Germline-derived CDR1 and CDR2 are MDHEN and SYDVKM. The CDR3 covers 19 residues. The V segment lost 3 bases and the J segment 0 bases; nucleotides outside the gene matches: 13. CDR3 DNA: TGTGCCAGCAGTTTTGCATCACTAGCGGGTCAGGCTAGCACAGATACGCAGTATTTT. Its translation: CASSFASLAGQASTDTQYF.

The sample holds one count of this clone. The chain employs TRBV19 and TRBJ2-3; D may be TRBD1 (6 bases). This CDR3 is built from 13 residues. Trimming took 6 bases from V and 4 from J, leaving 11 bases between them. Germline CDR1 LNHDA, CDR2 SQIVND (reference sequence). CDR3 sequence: CASSQGRADTQYF. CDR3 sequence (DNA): TGTGCCAGTAGCCAGGGGCGGGCAGATACGCAGTATTTT.

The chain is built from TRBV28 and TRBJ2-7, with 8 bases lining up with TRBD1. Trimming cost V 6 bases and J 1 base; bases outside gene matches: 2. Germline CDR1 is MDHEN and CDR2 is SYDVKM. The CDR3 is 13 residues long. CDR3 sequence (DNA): TGTGCCAGCAGGGACAGGGTGTCCTACGAGCAGTACTTC. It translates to CASRDRVSYEQYF.

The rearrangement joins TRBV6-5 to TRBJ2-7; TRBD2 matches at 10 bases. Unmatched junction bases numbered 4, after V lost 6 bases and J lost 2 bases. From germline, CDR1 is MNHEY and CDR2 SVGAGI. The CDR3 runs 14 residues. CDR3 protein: CASSRTSGTYEQYF. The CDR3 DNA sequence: TGTGCCAGCAGCCGGACTAGCGGAACCTACGAGCAGTACTTC.

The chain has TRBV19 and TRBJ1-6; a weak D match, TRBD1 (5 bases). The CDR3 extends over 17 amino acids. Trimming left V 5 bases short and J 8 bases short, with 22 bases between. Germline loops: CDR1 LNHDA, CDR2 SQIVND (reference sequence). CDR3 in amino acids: CASSHDSASPYYSPLHF. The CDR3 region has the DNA TGTGCCAGTAGTCATGACAGCGCGTCCCCCTACTATTCACCCCTCCACTTT.

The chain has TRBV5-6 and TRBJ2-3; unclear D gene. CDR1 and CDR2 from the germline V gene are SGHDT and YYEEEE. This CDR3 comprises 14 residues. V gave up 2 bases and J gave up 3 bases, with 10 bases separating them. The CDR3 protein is CASSLSAGTDTQYF. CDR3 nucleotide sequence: TGTGCCAGCAGCTTATCAGCCGGGACAGATACGCAGTATTTT.

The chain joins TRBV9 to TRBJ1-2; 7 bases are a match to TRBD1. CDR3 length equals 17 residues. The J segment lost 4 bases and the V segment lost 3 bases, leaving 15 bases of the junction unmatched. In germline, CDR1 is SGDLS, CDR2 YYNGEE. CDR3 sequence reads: CASSAGDSRLVGYGYTF. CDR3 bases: TGTGCCAGCAGCGCAGGGGACAGTAGGCTGGTGGGCTATGGCTACACCTTC.

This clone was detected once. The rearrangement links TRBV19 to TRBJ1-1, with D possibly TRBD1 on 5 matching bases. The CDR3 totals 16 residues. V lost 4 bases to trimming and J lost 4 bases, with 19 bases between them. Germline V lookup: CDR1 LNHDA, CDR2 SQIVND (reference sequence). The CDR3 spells CASSSPNAQGLTEAFF. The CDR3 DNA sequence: TGTGCCAGTAGTAGCCCCAACGCTCAGGGTCTCACTGAAGCTTTCTTT.

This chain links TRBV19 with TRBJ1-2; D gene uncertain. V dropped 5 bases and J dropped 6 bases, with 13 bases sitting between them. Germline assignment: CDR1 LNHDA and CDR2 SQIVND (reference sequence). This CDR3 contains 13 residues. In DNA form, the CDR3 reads TGTGCCAGTAGTCGGCTCGGGGAAGATGGCTACACCTTC. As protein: CASSRLGEDGYTF.

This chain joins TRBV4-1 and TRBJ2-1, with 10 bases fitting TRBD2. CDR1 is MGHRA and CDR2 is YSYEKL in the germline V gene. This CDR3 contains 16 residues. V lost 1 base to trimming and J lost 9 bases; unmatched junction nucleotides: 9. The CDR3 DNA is TGCGCCAGCAGCCAAGGAGGGCTAGCGGGGGAGGGTGAGCAGTTCTTC. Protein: CASSQGGLAGEGEQFF.

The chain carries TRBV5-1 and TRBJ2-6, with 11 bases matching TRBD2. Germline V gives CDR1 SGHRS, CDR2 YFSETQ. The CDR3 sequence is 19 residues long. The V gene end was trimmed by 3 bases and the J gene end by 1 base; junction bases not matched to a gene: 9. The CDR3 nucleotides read TGCGCCAGCAGCTACCCTAGCGGGGGGCTCAGGTCTGGGGCCAACGTCCTGACTTTC. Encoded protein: CASSYPSGGLRSGANVLTF. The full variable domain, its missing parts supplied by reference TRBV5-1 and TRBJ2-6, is KAGVTQTPRYLIKTRGQQVTLSCSPISGHRSVSWYQQTPGQGLQFLFEYFSETQRNKGNFPGRFSGRQFSNSRSEMNVSTLELGDSALYLCASSYPSGGLRSGANVLTFGAGSRLTVL.

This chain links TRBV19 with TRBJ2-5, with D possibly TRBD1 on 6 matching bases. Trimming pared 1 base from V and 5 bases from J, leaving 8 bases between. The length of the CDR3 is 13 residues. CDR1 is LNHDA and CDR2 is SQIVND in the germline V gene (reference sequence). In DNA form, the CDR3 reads TGTGCCAGTAGTATAGGTCAGGGGGAGACCCAGTACTTC. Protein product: CASSIGQGETQYF.

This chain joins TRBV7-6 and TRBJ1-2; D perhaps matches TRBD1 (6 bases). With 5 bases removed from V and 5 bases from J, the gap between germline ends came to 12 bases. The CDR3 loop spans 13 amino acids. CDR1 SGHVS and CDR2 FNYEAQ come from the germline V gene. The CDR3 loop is CASSPDRFYGYTF. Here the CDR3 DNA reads TGTGCCAGCAGCCCGGACAGATTTTATGGCTACACCTTC.

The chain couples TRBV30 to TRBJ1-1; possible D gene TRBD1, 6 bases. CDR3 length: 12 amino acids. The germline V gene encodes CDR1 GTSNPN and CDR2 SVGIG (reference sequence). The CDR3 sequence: CARSTGNTEAFF. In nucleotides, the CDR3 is TGTGCGAGATCGACAGGGAACACTGAAGCTTTCTTT.

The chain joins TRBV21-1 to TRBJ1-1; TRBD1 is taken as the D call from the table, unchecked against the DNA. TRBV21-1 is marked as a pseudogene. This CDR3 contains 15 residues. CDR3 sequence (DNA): TGTGCCAGCAGCTCTGACAGGGGGTCGAACACTGAAGCTTTCTTT. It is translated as CASSSDRGSNTEAFF.